This T cell receptor (beta chain) appears in the sequencing data of a study of T-cell reconstitution after alpha-beta-depleted transplantation in children. General study results and limits: Counts and diversity of T cells one year after transplant came mostly from newly produced T cells. Reportedly, roughly two months post-transplant, alpha-beta T cells arose from several hundred expanded graft clones.

The TCRbeta library incorporated unique molecular identifiers. MiXCR, run by TCRdb on the PCR reads, gives a single entry per CDR3 protein. The sample has 700,000 to 950,000 distinct CDR3 sequences, under 20% seen once. Note on this clonotype: Its target is not known.

V was shortened by 1 base and J by 3 bases, with 3 bases between the two germline ends. Germline V gene data show CDR1 as LGHNT and CDR2 as FRNRAP. This CDR3 region has 12 residues. The sequencing here drew on PBMCs, mostly from graft donor cells, taken 360 days after TCRalphabeta/CD19-depleted stem cell transplant. The sequence came from a male patient under 18 who had a stem cell transplant for acute lymphoblastic leukemia, so the T cells may come from the graft donor. The chain has TRBV12-5 and TRBJ1-2; D not certain. Here the CDR3 DNA reads TGTGCTAGTGGTTTGGACCACTATGGCTACACCTTC. Translating gives CASGLDHYGYTF.